Presented here are 28 T cell receptor beta chains from one specimen sequenced in a study of shared clonotypes between healthy human individuals. The protocol was immunoSEQ multiplex PCR, while the TCRdb copy is restricted to in-frame clones and leaves out a portion. Of around 700,000 clones detected, around 72% appear once; the ten largest clones hold around 2%. The material sequenced was memory CD4+ T cells sorted from blood. Stated subset: CD45RA-negative fraction. These receptors all stem from a woman in her 30s in good health.

This clone was seen many times. Additional DNA sequences in this sample encode the identical CDR3. The V gene is TRBV11-2, the J gene TRBJ1-1; a possible D gene is TRBD1 (6 bases). The germline V gene has CDR1 SGHAT and CDR2 FQNNGV. The CDR3 spans 13 residues. Trimming stripped 4 bases from V and 4 bases from J, with 10 bases between. The CDR3 nucleotides are TGTGCCAGCAGCTATAGAGGGGGCACTGAAGCTTTCTTT. Translated, it gives CASSYRGGTEAFF. Supplemented by reference TRBV11-2 and TRBJ1-1, the full variable domain reads EAGVAQSPRYKIIEKRQSVAFWCNPISGHATLYWYQQILGQGPKLLIQFQNNGVVDDSQLPKDRFSAERLKGVDSTLKIQPAKLEDSAVYLCASSYRGGTEAFFGQGTRLTVV.

Comment on this clone: In the same sample, other DNA sequences code for this CDR3. This rearrangement joins TRBV6-5 to TRBJ2-5, with D perhaps matching TRBD1 or TRBD2 (5 bases each). In germline, CDR1 is MNHEY, CDR2 SVGAGI. Trimming took 0 bases from V and 4 from J, leaving 9 bases between them. This CDR3 is built from 14 residues. The CDR3 sequence: CASSYSIGGETQYF. CDR3 sequence (DNA): TGTGCCAGCAGTTACTCGATTGGGGGAGAGACCCAGTACTTC.

The V and J genes are TRBV11-2 and TRBJ2-7; TRBD2 aligns across 8 bases. The germline V gene has CDR1 SGHAT and CDR2 FQNNGV. This CDR3 comprises 18 residues. J was trimmed by 2 bases and V by 1 base; bases with no gene match: 13. CDR3 nucleotide sequence: TGTGCCAGCAGCTTAGTTTGGCTAGCGGGTAGGTCGGCCTACGAGCAGTACTTC. Residues: CASSLVWLAGRSAYEQYF. Variable domain in full (rest from reference TRBV11-2 and TRBJ2-7): EAGVAQSPRYKIIEKRQSVAFWCNPISGHATLYWYQQILGQGPKLLIQFQNNGVVDDSQLPKDRFSAERLKGVDSTLKIQPAKLEDSAVYLCASSLVWLAGRSAYEQYFGPGTRLTVT.

The chain recombines TRBV7-9 with TRBJ2-7; D might be TRBD1 (5 bases). Between the trimmed V and J ends, which lost 2 bases and 9 bases, there was a span of 11 bases. The CDR3 covers 12 residues. Looked up from germline, CDR1 is SEHNR and CDR2 is FQNEAQ (reference sequence). The CDR3 region is CASSLLQGAQYF. The CDR3 nucleotides read TGTGCCAGCAGCTTATTGCAGGGCGCGCAGTACTTC. The entire variable domain, with the rest obtained from reference TRBV7-9 and TRBJ2-7, is as follows: DTGVSQNPRHKITKRGQNVTFRCDPISEHNRLYWYRQTLGQGPEFLTYFQNEAQLEKSRLLSDRFSAERPKGSFSTLEIQRTEQGDSAMYLCASSLLQGAQYFGPGTRLTVT.

The gene calls are TRBV20-1 and TRBJ1-5; tentative D call: TRBD1 (5 bases). The V end lost 2 bases, the J end lost 7 bases, and 6 bases lay between the germline ends. The CDR3 covers 11 residues. Germline V CDR1 and CDR2: DFQATT, SNEGSKA (reference sequence). The CDR3 DNA sequence: TGCAGTGCTAGACAGGGCCAGCCCCAGCATTTT. Amino acid sequence: CSARQGQPQHF.

V and J are TRBV15 and TRBJ1-2; possible D gene TRBD1, 5 bases. Trimming removed 0 bases at V and 7 bases at J, with 12 bases between. Germline V lookup: CDR1 LNHNV, CDR2 YYDKDF (reference sequence). The CDR3 runs to 14 residues. In DNA, the CDR3 is TGTGCCACCAGCAGAGATCGTCAGGGTCTTGGCTACACCTTC. Residues: CATSRDRQGLGYTF.

This clone has ten or more counts. The chain links TRBV7-8 to TRBJ1-5; D gene unclear. Per the germline V gene, CDR1 is SGHVS and CDR2 is FQNEAQ. CDR3 size: 13 residues. The V and J ends lost 2 bases and 3 bases respectively, with 5 bases between them. The CDR3 sequence is CASSLFVNQPQHF. In nucleotides, the CDR3 is TGTGCCAGCAGCTTATTCGTCAATCAGCCCCAGCATTTT.

This clone was detected a few times. J is TRBJ1-2 and V is TRBV4-1; D remains unclear. The germline V gene has CDR1 MGHRA and CDR2 YSYEKL. The V gene lost 2 bases and the J gene lost 4 bases, with 11 bases spanning the gap. This CDR3 has 14 amino acids. The CDR3 nucleotides are TGCGCCAGCAGCCAAACCAGGTGGGCCTATGGCTACACCTTC. Translated: CASSQTRWAYGYTF.

This clone came up a few times. This sequence joins TRBV27 and TRBJ1-1; unclear D gene. The CDR3 is 14 amino acids. Germline loops: CDR1 MNHEY, CDR2 SMNVEV (reference sequence). V lost 5 bases and J lost 0, with 10 bases in between. The CDR3 DNA is TGTGCCAGCAGTGTAAGCTATGTGAACACTGAAGCTTTCTTT. This gives the protein CASSVSYVNTEAFF.

The chain links TRBV28 to TRBJ2-4, with TRBD2 identical over 7 bases. Germline V gene data show CDR1 as MDHEN and CDR2 as SYDVKM. The CDR3 covers 17 residues. Losses at the gene ends were 5 bases for V and 1 base for J; bases not matched to a gene: 11. Here the CDR3 reads CASSASGLAAAKNIQYF. CDR3 bases: TGTGCCAGCAGTGCCTCGGGGCTAGCGGCCGCCAAAAACATTCAGTACTTC.

This clone showed up just a few times. The CDR3 sequence: CASSPTGGTSTDTQYF. The CDR3 region has the DNA TGTGCCAGCTCACCTACGGGAGGCACTAGCACAGATACGCAGTATTTT. The chain combines TRBV18 with TRBJ2-3; 7 nucleotides match TRBD2. Trimming removed 3 bases from V and 0 bases from J; junction bases left unmatched: 6. There are 16 residues in the CDR3. Germline V gene sequence: CDR1 KGHSH, CDR2 LQKENI. The full variable domain, in which reference TRBV18 and TRBJ2-3 provide the parts outside the CDR3, is NAGVMQNPRHLVRRRGQEARLRCSPMKGHSHVYWYRQLPEEGLKFMVYLQKENIIDESGMPKERFSAEFPKEGPSILRIQQVVRGDSAAYFCASSPTGGTSTDTQYFGPGTRLTVL.

V gene TRBV10-3 combines with J gene TRBJ2-7, with 9 bases matching TRBD2. J gave up 6 bases and V 4 bases, and 7 bases lay outside the gene matches. Germline assignment: CDR1 ENHRY and CDR2 SYGVKD. This CDR3 comprises 14 residues. CDR3 in DNA: TGTGCCATCAGTGCTGGGACTAGCAATTCCGAGCAGTACTTC. Amino acids: CAISAGTSNSEQYF.

With respect to this clone: One junction end does not reproduce the germline sequence, and a read error may be involved. The chain carries TRBV5-4 and TRBJ1-1; tentative D call: TRBD1 (6 bases). Germline CDR1 reads SGHNT; CDR2 reads YYREEE (reference sequence). The CDR3 length is 13 residues. The CDR3 spells CASSLGEGTKAFF. DNA of the CDR3: TGTGCCAGCAGTTTGGGGGAGGGGACAAAAGCTTTCTTT.

This chain joins TRBV10-3 and TRBJ1-5, with a possible D match to TRBD1 (5 bases). This CDR3 comprises 12 residues. V was shortened by 10 bases and J by 4 bases, with 11 bases between the two germline ends. In germline, CDR1 is ENHRY, CDR2 SYGVKD. This chain's CDR3 is CATQGGNQPQHF. As DNA, the CDR3 is TGTGCCACCCAGGGCGGTAATCAGCCCCAGCATTTT.

V gene TRBV5-4 combines with J gene TRBJ2-7, with a tentative D call TRBD2 (6 bases). Germline V gene sequence: CDR1 SGHNT, CDR2 YYREEE (reference sequence). The V and J ends lost 4 bases and 4 bases respectively, with 18 bases between them. The CDR3 covers 15 residues. The CDR3 sequence: CASSPTGTGLYEQYF. DNA for the CDR3: TGTGCCAGCAGCCCCACCGGGACGGGACTTTACGAGCAGTACTTC.

V gene TRBV5-1 combines with J gene TRBJ2-7; 7 nucleotides match TRBD1. Germline V gene data show CDR1 as SGHRS and CDR2 as YFSETQ. The J segment lost 2 bases and the V segment lost 4 bases, leaving 6 bases of the junction unmatched. The CDR3 runs 14 residues. This CDR3 is CASSQGTVPYEQYF. The CDR3 coding sequence is TGCGCCAGCAGCCAAGGGACAGTTCCCTACGAGCAGTACTTC.

The chain uses TRBV7-3 and TRBJ1-1, with a weak D call TRBD1 (5 bases). The CDR3 is 15 residues long. Per germline, CDR1 SGHTA and CDR2 FQGTGA. Trimming pared 3 bases from V and 1 base from J, leaving 12 bases between. As DNA, the CDR3 is TGTGCCAGCAGCTTTCAGGGACCTCCGAACACTGAAGCTTTCTTT. Encoded protein: CASSFQGPPNTEAFF. The variable domain in full, with the rest retrieved from reference TRBV7-3 and TRBJ1-1, is GAGVSQTPSNKVTEKGKYVELRCDPISGHTALYWYRQSLGQGPEFLIYFQGTGAADDSGLPNDRFFAVRPEGSVSTLKIQRTERGDSAVYLCASSFQGPPNTEAFFGQGTRLTVV.

This clone has more than one count but fewer than ten. This chain links TRBV5-1 with TRBJ1-3; D gene uncertain. V lost 4 bases and J lost 9, with 17 bases in between. This CDR3 has 14 residues. The germline V gene has CDR1 SGHRS and CDR2 YFSETQ. DNA for the CDR3: TGCGCCAGCAGCCCCGGGTTTGAAACCGGCACCATATATTTT. It encodes CASSPGFETGTIYF.

This clone was seen once. The gene calls are TRBV6-1 and TRBJ2-7; possible D gene TRBD1, 5 bases. V was clipped by 4 bases and J by 0 bases, with 13 bases between them. This CDR3 has 15 residues. Germline V CDR1 and CDR2: MNHNS, SASEGT. In DNA, the CDR3 is TGTGCCAGCAGTGGACCTGACAGAAGCTCCTACGAGCAGTACTTC. This translates into CASSGPDRSSYEQYF.

The chain joins TRBV29-1 to TRBJ1-4, with 7 bases that match TRBD1. The CDR3 sequence is 13 residues long. J was trimmed by 6 bases and V by 8 bases; bases with no gene match: 9. From germline, CDR1 is SQVTM and CDR2 ANQGSEA. The CDR3 region is CSFRGQSHEKLFF. CDR3 nucleotides: TGCAGCTTTAGGGGACAGTCTCATGAAAAACTGTTTTTT.

The chain joins TRBV5-4 to TRBJ1-1; the D gene is possibly TRBD1 (5 bases). Germline values: CDR1 SGHNT, CDR2 YYREEE (reference sequence). The CDR3 contains 19 residues. With 0 bases removed from V and 1 base from J, the gap between germline ends came to 22 bases. CDR3 sequence (DNA): TGTGCCAGCAGCTTGGCAAGGGCGCAGGGCCCGCTTAAGAACACTGAAGCTTTCTTT. This sequence encodes CASSLARAQGPLKNTEAFF.

This clone has a single count. J is TRBJ1-5 and V is TRBV19, with 7 bases that match TRBD1. This CDR3 contains 16 residues. Per the germline V gene, CDR1 is LNHDA and CDR2 is SQIVND (reference sequence). V shed 7 bases, J shed 3 bases, and the junction held 12 bases outside the gene matches. The CDR3 coding sequence is TGTGCCAGTAACAACCGGGGGACAGATTTCAATCAGCCCCAGCATTTT. As protein: CASNNRGTDFNQPQHF.

V usage is TRBV4-2 and J usage is TRBJ2-5; D remains ambiguous. CDR3 length: 14 amino acids. Trimming took off 5 bases at V and 1 base at J, with 11 bases between the two ends. CDR1 is LGHNA, CDR2 YNFKEQ, per germline. The CDR3 nucleotides read TGTGCCAGCAGCTCCTCCCTTTTCCAAGAGACCCAGTACTTC. It specifies CASSSSLFQETQYF.

The chain employs TRBV5-6 and TRBJ2-2; D might be TRBD1 or TRBD2, each matching 6 bases. Germline values: CDR1 SGHDT, CDR2 YYEEEE. The CDR3 has 16 residues. Trimming left V 4 bases short and J 4 bases short, with 17 bases between. CDR3 in amino acids: CASSPLGGRRTGELFF. CDR3 bases: TGTGCCAGCAGCCCCCTAGGGGGGAGACGCACCGGGGAGCTGTTTTTT.

This clone was detected ten times or more. The CDR3 region has the DNA TGTGCCAGCACTAGGGCCAGGTTTAGCACAGATACGCAGTATTTT. Protein sequence: CASTRARFSTDTQYF. V and J are TRBV9 and TRBJ2-3; no reliable D call. Germline V gene data show CDR1 as SGDLS and CDR2 as YYNGEE. CDR3 length: 15 amino acids. V was pared by 6 bases and J by 0 bases, with 14 bases between.

This clone was picked up a small number of times. The V and J genes are TRBV2 and TRBJ2-3; 10 bases line up with TRBD2. The V gene end was trimmed by 7 bases and the J gene end by 3 bases; junction bases not matched to a gene: 10. Germline V gives CDR1 SNHLY, CDR2 FYNNEI. CDR3 length: 16 amino acids. CDR3 loop: CASNMASGRGTDTQYF. The DNA of the CDR3 is TGTGCCAGCAATATGGCTAGCGGGAGAGGGACAGATACGCAGTATTTT.

With regard to this clone: One base separates it from a far larger clone, so it is likely a read error. This chain uses TRBV2 with TRBJ1-1; 7 bases fit TRBD1. In germline, CDR1 is SNHLY, CDR2 FYNNEI. This CDR3 is 14 amino acids long. The CDR3 nucleotides are TGTGCCAGCACTGGCGGACAGGCGAGGACTGAAGTTTTCTTT. Its translation: CASTGGQARTEVFF.

This clone showed up just a few times. The CDR3 nucleotides are TGTGCCAGCAGCTATCGAGGGAATTCACCCCTCCACTTT. Translation: CASSYRGNSPLHF. This sequence joins TRBV14 and TRBJ1-6; D gene ambiguous. Trimming left V 5 bases short and J 7 bases short, with 9 bases between. Germline V gene sequence: CDR1 SGHDN, CDR2 FVKESK. The CDR3 is 13 residues long. The full variable domain, its missing parts supplied by reference TRBV14 and TRBJ1-6, is EAGVTQFPSHSVIEKGQTVTLRCDPISGHDNLYWYRRVMGKEIKFLLHFVKESKQDESGMPNNRFLAERTGGTYSTLKVQPAELEDSGVYFCASSYRGNSPLHFGNGTRLTVT.